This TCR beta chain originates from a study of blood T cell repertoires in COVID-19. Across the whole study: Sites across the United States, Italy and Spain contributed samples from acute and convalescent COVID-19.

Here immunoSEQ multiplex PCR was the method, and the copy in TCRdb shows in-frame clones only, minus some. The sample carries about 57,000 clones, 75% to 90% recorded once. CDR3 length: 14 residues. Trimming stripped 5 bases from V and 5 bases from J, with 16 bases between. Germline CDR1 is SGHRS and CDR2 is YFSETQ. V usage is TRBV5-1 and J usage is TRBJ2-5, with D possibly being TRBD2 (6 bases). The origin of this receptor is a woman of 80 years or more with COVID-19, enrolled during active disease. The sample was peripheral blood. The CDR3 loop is CASRAGSWGETQYF. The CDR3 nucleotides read TGCGCCAGCAGGGCCGGGAGTTGGGGGGAGACCCAGTACTTC.